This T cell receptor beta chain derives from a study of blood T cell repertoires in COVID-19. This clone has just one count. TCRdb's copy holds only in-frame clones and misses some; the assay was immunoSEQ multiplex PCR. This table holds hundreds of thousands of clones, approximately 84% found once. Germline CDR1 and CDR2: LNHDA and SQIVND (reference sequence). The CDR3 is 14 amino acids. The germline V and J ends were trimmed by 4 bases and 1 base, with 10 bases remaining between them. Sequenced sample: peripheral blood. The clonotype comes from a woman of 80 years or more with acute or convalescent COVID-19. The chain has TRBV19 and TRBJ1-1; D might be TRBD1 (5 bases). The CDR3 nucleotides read TGTGCCAGTAGTACGGGACTCAAGAACACTGAAGCTTTCTTT. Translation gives CASSTGLKNTEAFF.